These 13 T cell receptor beta chains were sequenced from one sample in a study of blood T cell repertoires in COVID-19. Assay: immunoSEQ multiplex PCR; the TCRdb copy retains only in-frame clones and omits some. The data show under 200,000 clones, with 88% seen just once and approximately 5.6% held by the top ten. Specimen: peripheral blood. The source of these receptors is a man aged 35-49 years with active or convalescent COVID-19.

The chain links TRBV5-1 to TRBJ1-5; 7 bases match TRBD1. Germline V lookup: CDR1 SGHRS, CDR2 YFSETQ. Germline trimming cut 0 bases from V and 2 bases from J; bases unmatched to any gene: 5. The CDR3 is 16 amino acids. The CDR3 sequence: CASSLGTGDGNQPQHF. In DNA, the CDR3 is TGCGCCAGCAGCTTGGGTACAGGGGATGGCAATCAGCCCCAGCATTTT.

The rearrangement joins TRBV16 to TRBJ1-1; 7 nucleotides match TRBD1. CDR1 and CDR2 from the germline V gene are KGHSY and FQNENV. J was trimmed by 1 base and V by 0 bases; bases with no gene match: 2. CDR3 length equals 15 residues. This chain's CDR3 is CASSQSPGGNTEAFF. DNA of the CDR3: TGTGCCAGCAGCCAATCCCCAGGGGGGAACACTGAAGCTTTCTTT.

The rearrangement joins TRBV4-1 to TRBJ2-2; D is unclear. The germline CDR1 and CDR2 sequences are MGHRA and YSYEKL. CDR3 size: 14 residues. With 4 bases removed from V and 6 bases from J, the gap between germline ends came to 12 bases. CDR3 coding DNA: TGCGCCAGCAGCCTGTTAGGAGCCCCCGGGGAGCTGTTTTTT. Amino acid sequence: CASSLLGAPGELFF.

A note on this clone: At one end, the junction sequence differs from germline, possibly due to a read error. Other DNA variants within this sample encode the same CDR3. V and J are TRBV7-2 and TRBJ1-2, with 10 bases fitting TRBD1. There are 16 residues in the CDR3. CDR1 is SGHTA and CDR2 is FQGNSA in the germline V gene. CDR3 sequence reads: CASSLAGQGMNYGYTF. For the CDR3, the DNA is TGTGCTAGCAGCTTAGCGGGACAGGGGATGAACTATGGCTACACCTTC.

The chain uses TRBV18 and TRBJ2-1; 10 nucleotides match TRBD2. Germline assignment: CDR1 KGHSH and CDR2 LQKENI. The junction had 4 bases not matched to a gene; V was cut back by 1 base and J by 4 bases. The CDR3 sequence is 16 residues long. CDR3 nucleotides: TGTGCCAGCTCACCACTAGCGGGGGGCCCGTACAATGAGCAGTTCTTC. Its protein is CASSPLAGGPYNEQFF. Full variable domain (remainder filled in from reference TRBV18 and TRBJ2-1): NAGVMQNPRHLVRRRGQEARLRCSPMKGHSHVYWYRQLPEEGLKFMVYLQKENIIDESGMPKERFSAEFPKEGPSILRIQQVVRGDSAAYFCASSPLAGGPYNEQFFGPGTRLTVL.

This chain joins TRBV4-3 and TRBJ1-1; TRBD1 matches at 7 bases. Germline CDR1 LGHNA, CDR2 YSLEER. The CDR3 has 14 residues. V dropped 4 bases and J dropped 4; count of bases not matched to a gene: 6. The CDR3: CASSPSTGITEAFF. The CDR3 nucleotides are TGCGCCAGCAGCCCCTCGACAGGGATCACTGAAGCTTTCTTT.

The chain links TRBV7-2 to TRBJ2-5; tentatively, D is TRBD2 (6 bases). Trimming removed 5 bases from V and 7 bases from J, with 14 bases in between. CDR1 SGHTA and CDR2 FQGNSA come from the germline V gene. The CDR3 is 13 residues long. DNA of the CDR3: TGTGCCAGCAGCCCCCAGGGAGGAGCGACCCAGTACTTC. This translates into CASSPQGGATQYF.

In nucleotides, the CDR3 is TGCGCCAGCAGCCAAGACCCCACGGGGATTAACTATGGCTACACCTTC. Residues: CASSQDPTGINYGYTF. The V call is TRBV4-1, the J call TRBJ1-2; no clear D. The V gene lost 0 bases and the J gene lost 1 base, with 12 bases spanning the gap. The CDR3 contains 16 residues. Germline lookup yields CDR1 MGHRA and CDR2 YSYEKL.

The chain uses TRBV15 and TRBJ2-1, with D perhaps matching TRBD2 (5 bases). The ends were cut back, 1 base at V and 9 bases at J, with 13 bases in the middle. Germline V gene sequence: CDR1 LNHNV, CDR2 YYDKDF (reference sequence). This CDR3 has 14 amino acids. The chain's CDR3 is CATSRGSERFEQFF. Here the CDR3 DNA reads TGTGCCACCAGCAGAGGTAGCGAACGGTTTGAGCAGTTCTTC.

This clone was seen just once. V gene TRBV2 combines with J gene TRBJ1-4; D call uncertain. V lost 1 base and J 8 bases, leaving 8 bases between the germline ends. CDR3 length: 13 residues. The germline V gene encodes CDR1 SNHLY and CDR2 FYNNEI. CDR3 bases: TGTGCCAGCAGTGAAGGGAGACTGGAAAAACTGTTTTTT. Protein: CASSEGRLEKLFF. Variable domain in full (rest from reference TRBV2 and TRBJ1-4): EPEVTQTPSHQVTQMGQEVILRCVPISNHLYFYWYRQILGQKVEFLVSFYNNEISEKSEIFDDQFSVERPDGSNFTLKIRSTKLEDSAMYFCASSEGRLEKLFFGSGTQLSVL.

Written as DNA, the CDR3 is TGTGCCAGCAGTTTCTCGGACAGGGCCAACACCATATATTTT. Protein product: CASSFSDRANTIYF. The chain combines TRBV27 with TRBJ1-3, with 8 nucleotides matching TRBD1. The germline V gene encodes CDR1 MNHEY and CDR2 SMNVEV (reference sequence). The CDR3 has 14 residues. With V trimmed by 3 bases and J by 7 bases, 5 bases remained unmatched.

The rearrangement uses TRBV9 and TRBJ2-1; 11 bases agree with TRBD2. Germline-derived CDR1 and CDR2 are SGDLS and YYNGEE. The CDR3 covers 16 residues. V was clipped by 3 bases and J by 6 bases; unmatched bases: 8. This chain's CDR3 is CASSEEGLAGRNEQFF. The DNA of the CDR3 is TGTGCCAGCAGCGAGGAAGGACTAGCGGGTCGCAATGAGCAGTTCTTC. The entire variable domain, with the rest obtained from reference TRBV9 and TRBJ2-1, is as follows: DSGVTQTPKHLITATGQRVTLRCSPRSGDLSVYWYQQSLDQGLQFLIQYYNGEERAKGNILERFSAQQFPDLHSELNLSSLELGDSALYFCASSEEGLAGRNEQFFGPGTRLTVL.

Turning to this clone: An end of the junction differs from the germline gene, which may be a read error. The rearrangement joins TRBV7-7 to TRBJ2-3, with D possibly matching TRBD2 (6 bases). The CDR3 is 15 residues long. Germline assignment: CDR1 SSHAT and CDR2 FNYEAQ (reference sequence). The chain's CDR3 is CASSLGGATGDTQYF. CDR3 sequence (DNA): TGTGCTAGCAGCTTGGGGGGAGCCACGGGAGATACGCAGTATTTT.